This is a list of T cell receptor beta chains from one sample in a study of T-cell reconstitution after alpha-beta-depleted transplantation in children. MiXCR, run by TCRdb on the PCR reads, gives a single entry per CDR3 protein. In the table there are nearly 400,000 distinct CDR3 sequences, approximately 20% of which are singletons. The sequencing here drew on PBMCs from the stem cell graft donor, taken from the stem cell graft. The receptors derive from a human donor who donated a stem cell graft to a child with acute myeloid leukemia. Each CDR3 is given with its conserved first and last residue. The D gene is left open where the match is weak. Rows may omit the clone size; those that give it use once, few, many or a size class.

j_gene	abundance	d_gene	v_gene	CDR3nt	CDR3aa
TRBJ2-2	.	TRBD2	TRBV10-3	TGTGCCATCACTAGCGGACTAGCGGGGAACACCGGGGAGCTGTTTTTT	CAITSGLAGNTGELFF
TRBJ1-2	many	.	TRBV6-5	TGTGCCAGCAGCCGGACCGATGAGGGGTACACCTTC	CASSRTDEGYTF
TRBJ2-7	many	.	TRBV12-3/TRBV12-4	TGTGCCAGCAGTATGACCGTATTAGAGCAGTACTTC	CASSMTVLEQYF
TRBJ1-1	many	.	TRBV20-1	TGCAGTGCTCCGCCCGCAGGGAGAAACACTGAAGCTTTCTTT	CSAPPAGRNTEAFF
TRBJ2-2	many	.	TRBV6-5	TGTGCCAGCAGTTCCACCTTCGTCACCGGGGAGCTGTTTTTT	CASSSTFVTGELFF
TRBJ1-1	many	.	TRBV12-3/TRBV12-4	TGTGCCAGCAGTTTGATCCCTGACCCCCAAGCTTTCTTT	CASSLIPDPQAFF
TRBJ1-3	few	.	TRBV25-1	TGTGCCAGCAGTGGCCCCAGCCAGGGTTCCGGAAACACCATATATTTT	CASSGPSQGSGNTIYF
TRBJ2-7	.	TRBD2	TRBV11-2	TGTGCCAGCAGCTTAGATCCGGGGGGGCTCCACGAGCAGTACTTC	CASSLDPGGLHEQYF
TRBJ2-3	few	.	TRBV5-1	TGCGCCAGCAGCCCCGGACTAGATACGCAGTATTTT	CASSPGLDTQYF
TRBJ2-1	.	.	TRBV28	TGTGCCAGCAGAACTGCGAATGAGCAGTTCTTC	CASRTANEQFF
TRBJ1-2	.	TRBD1	TRBV12-3/TRBV12-4	TGTGCCAGCAGTCGGGGACAGGGCATTGAGATCTATGGCTACACCTTC	CASSRGQGIEIYGYTF
TRBJ2-3	few	.	TRBV20-1	TGCAGTGCCGGATCCGGGCCCCCGGTAGATACGCAGTATTTT	CSAGSGPPVDTQYF
TRBJ2-5	.	.	TRBV20-1	TGCAGTGCTAGAGATCCTGGCGGGATTGAGACCCAGTACTTC	CSARDPGGIETQYF
TRBJ1-1	.	.	TRBV19	TGTGCCAGTTTCCACAGGGATTGGTCTGAAGCTTTCTTT	CASFHRDWSEAFF
TRBJ1-6	many	.	TRBV20-1	TGCAGTGCTAGGGAGGACGGGGATTCACCCCTCCACTTT	CSAREDGDSPLHF
TRBJ2-1	.	.	TRBV5-1	TGCGCCAGCAGCTTGGCCGAATTGGGTCTGAGCTCCTACAATGAGCAGTTCTTC	CASSLAELGLSSYNEQFF
TRBJ2-1	.	TRBD2	TRBV29-1	TGCAGCGTTGGGTTTCTGGGGACTAGCGCCTTGAGCTCCTACAATGAGCAGTTCTTC	CSVGFLGTSALSSYNEQFF
TRBJ2-7	.	TRBD1	TRBV7-9	TGTGCCAGCAGCCCGTTGGGGACAGATATTAACTACGAGCAGTACTTC	CASSPLGTDINYEQYF
TRBJ2-3	.	.	TRBV7-2	TGTGCCTTAGCCCGAGCGACTCCCACAGATACGCAGTATTTT	CALARATPTDTQYF
TRBJ2-1	.	TRBD1	TRBV29-1	TGCAGCGTCTCCCGCCCGTTTACAGGGGGCGGGAATGAGCAGTTCTTC	CSVSRPFTGGGNEQFF
TRBJ1-1	many	.	TRBV7-9	TGTGCCAGCAGCTTAGTAACAGGTCAGAACACTGAAGCTTTCTTT	CASSLVTGQNTEAFF
TRBJ1-1	few	.	TRBV12-5	TGTGCTAGTGGTTTAGGGTTCACTGAAGCTTTCTTT	CASGLGFTEAFF
TRBJ2-5	.	TRBD1	TRBV12-3/TRBV12-4	TGTGCCAGCAGCCGCGGACAGGGTCATAGGGAGACCCAGTACTTC	CASSRGQGHRETQYF
TRBJ2-5	.	TRBD2	TRBV12-3/TRBV12-4	TGTGCCAGCAGTAGGCTACTAGCGCTACAAGAGACCCAGTACTTC	CASSRLLALQETQYF
TRBJ2-5	few	.	TRBV12-3/TRBV12-4	TGTGCCAGCACCCCGTGGGGTTTGGAAAGGGAGACCCAGTACTTC	CASTPWGLERETQYF
TRBJ2-7	few	.	TRBV7-2	TGTGCCAGCAGCAAGGGACCAACCTACGAGCAGTACTTC	CASSKGPTYEQYF
TRBJ2-2	few	TRBD2	TRBV20-1	TGCAGTGCTGGAGCGGGACCATACACCGGGGAGCTGTTTTTT	CSAGAGPYTGELFF
TRBJ2-5	few	.	TRBV7-3	TGTGCCAGCAGCTTAAGTCCAGGGCTCGAGACCCAGTACTTC	CASSLSPGLETQYF
TRBJ1-4	few	TRBD1	TRBV20-1	TGCAGTGCTGGGACAGTGAATGAAAAACTGTTTTTT	CSAGTVNEKLFF
TRBJ2-4	many	.	TRBV12-3/TRBV12-4	TGTGCCAGCAGCGAGCTCACAGGATCTAAAAACATTCAGTACTTC	CASSELTGSKNIQYF
TRBJ2-3	few	TRBD2	TRBV28	TGTGCCAGCAACCACTTAGCGGGGGGCAGTCCAGATACGCAGTATTTT	CASNHLAGGSPDTQYF
TRBJ2-7	few	TRBD2	TRBV20-1	TGCAGTGCTGGACTAGCGGGAGCTGCCGAGCAGTACTTC	CSAGLAGAAEQYF
TRBJ2-3	.	TRBD2	TRBV12-3/TRBV12-4	TGTGCCAGCAAGCGGGAAACAGATACGCAGTATTTT	CASKRETDTQYF
TRBJ1-1	.	.	TRBV7-9	TGTGCCAGCAGCTTAATAGGCAGGCCGAACACTGAAGCTTTCTTT	CASSLIGRPNTEAFF
TRBJ2-7	few	.	TRBV12-3/TRBV12-4	TGTGCCAGCAAGGGGACGCCTTACGAGCAGTACTTC	CASKGTPYEQYF
TRBJ2-7	many	TRBD2	TRBV29-1	TGCAGCGTTGGATCACTAGCGGGGACCCACGAGCAGTACTTC	CSVGSLAGTHEQYF
TRBJ2-5	few	TRBD2	TRBV5-1	TGCGCCAGCAGCTTGGGAGGGTATAGCGGGAATTCGGTATACGAGACCCAGTACTTC	CASSLGGYSGNSVYETQYF
TRBJ2-5	.	TRBD2	TRBV7-9	TGTGCCAGCAGCTTACCACTAGCGGAAGAGACCCAGTACTTC	CASSLPLAEETQYF
TRBJ1-6	.	TRBD1	TRBV30	TGTGCCTGGACCCCTTGGGACAGGAGCTCCTATAATTCACCCCTCCACTTT	CAWTPWDRSSYNSPLHF
TRBJ1-1	many	.	TRBV20-1	TGCAGTGTTACACAGAGACACACTGAAGCTTTCTTT	CSVTQRHTEAFF